This paragraph covers one T cell receptor beta chain sequence. Its antigen is unknown. Measured with immunoSEQ multiplex PCR; TCRdb has only the in-frame clones, and not every one. Here the sample spans under 30,000 clones, 65% to 80% being singletons. The sample comes from a study of PD-1 blockade in classical Hodgkin lymphoma. General study results and limits: Among the patients, those starting nivolumab under 1 year after ASCT were excluded.

Every patient relapsed after autologous stem cell transplantation, and brentuximab vedotin exposure varied. Purified CD4+ T cells were obtained from thawed PBMCs through magnetic negative selection. This receptor was identified in a human donor with classical Hodgkin lymphoma. The material sequenced was CD4+ T cells from blood, taken at baseline.

CDR3 DNA: TGTGCCAGCAGTGTGGAGGGAACAGGGGACTCTGGGGCCAACGTCCTGACTTTC. This sequence encodes CASSVEGTGDSGANVLTF. The rearrangement joins TRBV6-4 to TRBJ2-6, with D maybe TRBD1 (7 bases). Trimming cost V 4 bases and J 0 bases, with 16 bases left between them. Germline V lookup: CDR1 MRHNA, CDR2 SNTAGT. The CDR3 covers 18 residues.